Listed below are T cell receptor beta chains from one sample, sequenced in a study of vaccination effects on CD4 cells after COVID-19. These receptors have no known antigen. Clones were sequenced by immunoSEQ multiplex PCR, and TCRdb holds only the in-frame ones, with some missing. The data contain tens of thousands of clones, 77% of them singletons. Source: CD4+ T cells from PBMCs cultured with HCoV-NL63 spike peptides, taken before COVID-19 vaccination. The source is a human donor who received a COVID-19 vaccine. CDR3s include the opening cysteine and the closing phenylalanine or tryptophan. A D gene is named only where the DNA matches it firmly. Rows may omit the clone size; those that give it use once, few, many or a size class.

v_gene	j_gene	abundance	d_gene	CDR3aa	CDR3nt
TRBV3-1/TRBV3-2	TRBJ2-3	.	.	CASRGEDTQYF	TGTGCCAGCAGGGGTGAAGATACGCAGTATTTT
TRBV3-1/TRBV3-2	TRBJ2-3	once	.	CASSQPARTDTQYF	TGTGCCAGCAGCCAGCCGGCCCGCACAGATACGCAGTATTTT
TRBV28	TRBJ1-4	.	.	CASGRATNEKLFF	TGTGCCAGCGGGCGGGCAACTAATGAAAAACTGTTTTTT
TRBV5-1	TRBJ2-3	.	TRBD1	CASSLAWTGSADTQYF	TGCGCCAGCAGCTTGGCCTGGACAGGGTCCGCAGATACGCAGTATTTT
TRBV27	TRBJ1-2	.	TRBD1	CASSYRDRGYYGYTF	TGTGCCAGCAGTTACCGGGACAGGGGATACTATGGCTACACCTTC
TRBV6-6	TRBJ1-1	.	.	CASSGQSGRRGAFF	TGTGCCAGCAGTGGACAGTCGGGGAGAAGGGGGGCTTTCTTT
TRBV7-2	TRBJ1-6	.	TRBD1	CASSFNRGNSPLHF	TGTGCCAGCAGCTTTAACAGGGGTAATTCACCCCTCCACTTT
TRBV4-3	TRBJ1-1	.	TRBD1	CASSQDNAGGLGGFF	TGCGCCAGCAGCCAAGATAATGCAGGGGGCTTGGGAGGTTTCTTT
TRBV18	TRBJ1-1	once	TRBD1	CASSADRGNTEAFF	TGTGCCAGCTCAGCGGACAGGGGGAACACTGAAGCTTTCTTT
TRBV5-1	TRBJ1-2	.	.	CASSLAGRNYGYTF	TGCGCCAGCAGCTTGGCCGGACGGAACTATGGCTACACCTTC
TRBV4-1	TRBJ2-1	few	.	CASSQDLVNNEQFF	TGCGCCAGCAGCCAAGATTTAGTGAACAATGAGCAGTTCTTC
TRBV5-4	TRBJ2-2	.	.	CASSSRDKNTGELFF	TGTGCCAGCAGCTCTCGGGACAAGAACACCGGGGAGCTGTTTTTT
TRBV6-5	TRBJ1-2	.	.	CASNYRGGEEGYTF	TGTGCCAGCAATTACCGGGGGGGGGAGGAAGGCTACACCTTC
TRBV24-1	TRBJ2-3	.	TRBD2	CATSDPTSGGTDTQYF	TGTGCCACCAGTGATCCGACTAGCGGGGGCACAGATACGCAGTATTTT
TRBV7-2	TRBJ1-1	.	.	CASSSFGQQNTEAFF	TGTGCCAGCAGCTCCTTTGGGCAGCAGAACACTGAAGCTTTCTTT
TRBV5-1	TRBJ2-3	.	TRBD1	CASSLGGGEDTQYF	TGCGCCAGCAGCTTGGGAGGGGGCGAAGATACGCAGTATTTT
TRBV6-5	TRBJ1-5	.	TRBD1	CASRGTGNQPQHF	TGTGCCAGCAGGGGGACAGGGAATCAGCCCCAGCATTTT
TRBV5-5	TRBJ1-1	.	.	CASSLEQVGTEAFF	TGTGCCAGCAGCTTGGAACAGGTCGGCACTGAAGCTTTCTTT
TRBV6-5	TRBJ1-1	once	TRBD1	CASSLPDRVAFF	TGTGCCAGCAGTTTGCCGGACAGGGTTGCTTTCTTT
TRBV7-9	TRBJ2-6	.	.	CASSLAGGGANVLTF	TGTGCCAGCAGCTTAGCGGGAGGTGGGGCCAACGTCCTGACTTTC
TRBV11-2	TRBJ1-6	.	.	CASSLYSGTEDSPLHF	TGTGCCAGCAGCCTTTACTCCGGGACGGAAGATTCACCCCTCCACTTT
TRBV19	TRBJ2-1	.	.	CASSASRGSSYNEQFF	TGTGCCAGTAGTGCTTCTCGGGGGAGCTCCTACAATGAGCAGTTCTTC
TRBV3-1/TRBV3-2	TRBJ2-1	.	TRBD1	CASSRITSGTGWSNEQFF	TGTGCCAGCAGCCGCATTACTTCCGGGACAGGGTGGAGTAATGAGCAGTTCTTC
TRBV15	TRBJ1-4	.	.	CATSRGTGLANEKLFF	TGTGCCACCAGCAGAGGCACAGGGCTGGCTAATGAAAAACTGTTTTTT
TRBV27	TRBJ2-2	.	.	CASRPIRTGGAYTGELFF	TGTGCCAGCAGACCTATCCGGACGGGGGGCGCCTACACCGGGGAGCTGTTTTTT
TRBV5-4	TRBJ1-1	few	TRBD1	CASSQGQGLNTEAFF	TGTGCCAGCAGCCAGGGACAGGGGCTGAACACTGAAGCTTTCTTT
TRBV28	TRBJ2-5	.	TRBD1	CASTVQGRETQYF	TGTGCCAGCACCGTACAGGGGAGAGAGACCCAGTACTTC
TRBV7-3	TRBJ1-3	few	TRBD1	CASSLSGQGSGNTIYF	TGTGCCAGCAGCTTAAGCGGACAGGGGAGTGGAAACACCATATATTTT
TRBV6-1	TRBJ1-3	.	.	CASSERGGSGNTIYF	TGTGCCAGCAGTGAAAGGGGGGGCTCTGGAAACACCATATATTTT
TRBV12-3/TRBV12-4	TRBJ1-1	.	.	CASSLGGGTEAFF	TGTGCCAGCAGTTTGGGTGGTGGCACTGAAGCTTTCTTT
TRBV4-1	TRBJ1-5	.	.	CASSQEGGNQPQHF	TGCGCCAGCAGCCAAGAAGGGGGAAATCAGCCCCAGCATTTT
TRBV3-1/TRBV3-2	TRBJ2-3	few	.	CASSRQSTDTQYF	TGTGCCAGCAGTCGACAGAGCACAGATACGCAGTATTTT
TRBV18	TRBJ2-3	.	TRBD1	CASSPETGEDTQYF	TGTGCCAGCTCACCAGAGACAGGGGAAGATACGCAGTATTTT
TRBV7-2	TRBJ2-1	.	.	CASSRLGEQFF	TGTGCCAGCAGCCGGCTTGGGGAGCAGTTCTTC
TRBV5-4	TRBJ2-3	few	TRBD1	CASSLGTGTSTDTQYF	TGTGCCAGCAGCTTGGGGACAGGGACTAGCACAGATACGCAGTATTTT
TRBV29-1	TRBJ2-3	.	TRBD1	CSVWGQGADTQYF	TGCAGCGTTTGGGGACAGGGCGCAGATACGCAGTATTTT
TRBV6-2/TRBV6-3	TRBJ1-6	.	.	CASSSHSGLTPLHF	TGTGCCAGCAGTTCCCACTCGGGCCTGACACCCCTCCACTTT
TRBV29-1	TRBJ2-5	.	.	CSASGTQETQYF	TGCAGCGCTTCCGGGACTCAAGAGACCCAGTACTTC
TRBV9	TRBJ2-1	.	TRBD2	CASARTSGAYNEQFF	TGTGCCAGCGCCCGGACTAGCGGGGCCTACAATGAGCAGTTCTTC
TRBV21-1	TRBJ2-2	.	.	CASSKGTSGGRRHNTGELFF	TGTGCCAGCAGCAAAGGGACTAGCGGGGGAAGGCGACACAACACCGGGGAGCTGTTTTTT
TRBV30	TRBJ1-3	once	TRBD1	CAWSQGASGNTIYF	TGTGCCTGGAGTCAGGGGGCTTCTGGAAACACCATATATTTT
TRBV9	TRBJ2-5	.	.	CASSVQGAGLETQYF	TGTGCCAGCAGCGTCCAAGGGGCCGGGTTGGAGACCCAGTACTTC
TRBV19	TRBJ1-2	.	.	CASSKSGRDYGYTF	TGTGCCAGTAGTAAGTCGGGTAGGGACTATGGCTACACCTTC
TRBV4-3	TRBJ1-2	.	.	CASSPRDNVNYGYTF	TGCGCCAGCAGCCCACGGGACAACGTTAACTATGGCTACACCTTC
TRBV12-5	TRBJ2-5	.	.	CASGLNRQETQYF	TGTGCTAGTGGTTTGAACAGACAAGAGACCCAGTACTTC
TRBV5-4	TRBJ2-2	.	.	CASSKQGAGELFF	TGTGCCAGCAGCAAACAGGGAGCCGGGGAGCTGTTTTTT
TRBV5-1	TRBJ2-2	.	.	CASSLVDRGSIGYTGELFF	TGCGCCAGCAGCTTGGTTGATCGGGGATCAATAGGGTACACCGGGGAGCTGTTTTTT
TRBV19	TRBJ2-3	.	.	CASRGPSTDTQYF	TGTGCCAGCCGGGGCCCTAGCACAGATACGCAGTATTTT
TRBV6-5	TRBJ2-2	few	TRBD2	CASRGLAGPPGELFF	TGTGCCAGCAGAGGACTAGCGGGGCCCCCCGGGGAGCTGTTTTTT
TRBV7-9	TRBJ2-3	once	TRBD2	CASSVPSGGTDTQYF	TGTGCCAGCAGCGTTCCTAGCGGGGGTACAGATACGCAGTATTTT
TRBV7-7	TRBJ2-5	.	.	CASSLRQGGKETQYF	TGTGCCAGCAGCCTCCGACAGGGAGGAAAAGAGACCCAGTACTTC
TRBV7-9	TRBJ2-6	.	.	CASSSLQGGYTSGANVLTF	TGTGCCAGCAGCTCTCTCCAGGGGGGTTACACTTCTGGGGCCAACGTCCTGACTTTC
TRBV6-5	TRBJ2-3	.	.	CASRKGGNADTQYF	TGTGCCAGCAGGAAAGGAGGGAACGCAGATACGCAGTATTTT
TRBV3-1/TRBV3-2	TRBJ1-1	few	.	CASSPVLTVNTEAFF	TGTGCCAGCAGCCCCGTTCTGACGGTGAACACTGAAGCTTTCTTT
TRBV6-6	TRBJ1-4	once	.	CASEGRQSNEKLFF	TGTGCCAGCGAGGGTCGGCAGAGTAATGAAAAACTGTTTTTT
TRBV2	TRBJ1-2	.	.	CASSESSDPPTF	TGTGCCAGCAGTGAATCGTCCGACCCCCCCACCTTC
TRBV6-2/TRBV6-3	TRBJ2-2	once	.	CASSYVEDTGELFF	TGTGCCAGCAGTTACGTTGAGGACACCGGGGAGCTGTTTTTT
TRBV6-6	TRBJ1-4	.	TRBD1	CASSRQGGEKLFF	TGTGCCAGCAGTCGACAGGGTGGCGAAAAACTGTTTTTT
TRBV27	TRBJ2-4	.	.	CASSLVGAKNIQYF	TGTGCCAGCAGTTTGGTTGGAGCCAAAAACATTCAGTACTTC
TRBV7-8	TRBJ1-1	.	TRBD1	CASSSEGQAGITEAFF	TGTGCCAGCAGCTCGGAAGGACAGGCCGGGATCACTGAAGCTTTCTTT